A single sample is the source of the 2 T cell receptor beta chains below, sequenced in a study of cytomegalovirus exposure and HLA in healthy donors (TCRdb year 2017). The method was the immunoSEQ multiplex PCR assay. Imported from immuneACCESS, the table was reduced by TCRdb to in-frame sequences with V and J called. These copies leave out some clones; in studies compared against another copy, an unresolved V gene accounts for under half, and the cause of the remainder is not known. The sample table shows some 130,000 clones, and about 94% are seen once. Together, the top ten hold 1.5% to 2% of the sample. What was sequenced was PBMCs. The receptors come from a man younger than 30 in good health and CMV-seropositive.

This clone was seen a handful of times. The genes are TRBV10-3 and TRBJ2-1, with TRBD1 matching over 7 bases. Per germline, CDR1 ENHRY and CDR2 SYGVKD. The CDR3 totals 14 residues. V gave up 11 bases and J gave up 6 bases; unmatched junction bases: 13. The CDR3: CAAKGQNWGNEQFF. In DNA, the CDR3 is TGTGCCGCCAAGGGACAGAATTGGGGCAATGAGCAGTTCTTC.

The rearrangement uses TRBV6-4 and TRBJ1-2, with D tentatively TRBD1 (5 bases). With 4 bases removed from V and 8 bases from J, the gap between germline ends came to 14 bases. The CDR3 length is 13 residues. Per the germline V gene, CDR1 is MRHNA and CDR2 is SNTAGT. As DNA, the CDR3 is TGTGCCAGCAGTGCAGGGACTACGGGCGGCTACACCTTC. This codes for CASSAGTTGGYTF.